This T cell receptor (beta chain) was captured in a study of blood T cell repertoires in COVID-19. Overall study context: T cells, B-cell-depleted T cells, or PBMCs provided the cDNA or gDNA that served as material.

This clone was observed a handful of times. Other DNA sequences in this sample translate to the same CDR3. This CDR3 region has 13 residues. CDR1 is MNHEY, CDR2 SVGAGI, per germline. V was cut by 0 bases and J by 3 bases, with 5 bases left in between. Source study methods: Amplification of reference gene primers provided the estimated nucleated cell counts. Libraries were prepared by immunoSEQ multiplex PCR; TCRdb keeps only in-frame clonotypes and omits some of them. Clone size and V and J calls were adopted from that table, with D and trimming inferred from the DNA. The sample yields some 290,000 clones, 81% seen once.

The sequence was obtained from a woman in her sixties or seventies with active or convalescent COVID-19. The specimen sequenced was peripheral blood. This rearrangement joins TRBV6-5 to TRBJ1-1; D unresolved. The CDR3 DNA is TGTGCCAGCAGTTACTCGGCGGACACTGAAGCTTTCTTT. Translation gives CASSYSADTEAFF.